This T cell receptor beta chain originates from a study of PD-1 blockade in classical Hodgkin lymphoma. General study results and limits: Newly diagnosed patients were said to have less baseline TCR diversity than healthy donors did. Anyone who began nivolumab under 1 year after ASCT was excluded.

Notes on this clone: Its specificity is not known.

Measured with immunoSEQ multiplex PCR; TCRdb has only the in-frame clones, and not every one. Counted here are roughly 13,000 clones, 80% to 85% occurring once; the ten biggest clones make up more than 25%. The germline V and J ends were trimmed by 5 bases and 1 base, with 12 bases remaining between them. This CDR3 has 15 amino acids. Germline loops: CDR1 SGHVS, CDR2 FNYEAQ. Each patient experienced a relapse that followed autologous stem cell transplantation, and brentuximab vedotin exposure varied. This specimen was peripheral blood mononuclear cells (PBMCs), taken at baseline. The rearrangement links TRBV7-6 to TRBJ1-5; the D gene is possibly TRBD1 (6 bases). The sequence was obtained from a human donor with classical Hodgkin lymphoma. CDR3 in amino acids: CASSPHTGSNQPQHF. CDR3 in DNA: TGTGCCAGCAGCCCCCACACAGGGAGCAATCAGCCCCAGCATTTT. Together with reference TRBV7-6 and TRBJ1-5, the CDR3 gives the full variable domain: GAGVSQSPRYKVTKRGQDVALRCDPISGHVSLYWYRQALGQGPEFLTYFNYEAQQDKSGLPNDRFSAERPEGSISTLTIQRTEQRDSAMYRCASSPHTGSNQPQHFGDGTRLSIL.